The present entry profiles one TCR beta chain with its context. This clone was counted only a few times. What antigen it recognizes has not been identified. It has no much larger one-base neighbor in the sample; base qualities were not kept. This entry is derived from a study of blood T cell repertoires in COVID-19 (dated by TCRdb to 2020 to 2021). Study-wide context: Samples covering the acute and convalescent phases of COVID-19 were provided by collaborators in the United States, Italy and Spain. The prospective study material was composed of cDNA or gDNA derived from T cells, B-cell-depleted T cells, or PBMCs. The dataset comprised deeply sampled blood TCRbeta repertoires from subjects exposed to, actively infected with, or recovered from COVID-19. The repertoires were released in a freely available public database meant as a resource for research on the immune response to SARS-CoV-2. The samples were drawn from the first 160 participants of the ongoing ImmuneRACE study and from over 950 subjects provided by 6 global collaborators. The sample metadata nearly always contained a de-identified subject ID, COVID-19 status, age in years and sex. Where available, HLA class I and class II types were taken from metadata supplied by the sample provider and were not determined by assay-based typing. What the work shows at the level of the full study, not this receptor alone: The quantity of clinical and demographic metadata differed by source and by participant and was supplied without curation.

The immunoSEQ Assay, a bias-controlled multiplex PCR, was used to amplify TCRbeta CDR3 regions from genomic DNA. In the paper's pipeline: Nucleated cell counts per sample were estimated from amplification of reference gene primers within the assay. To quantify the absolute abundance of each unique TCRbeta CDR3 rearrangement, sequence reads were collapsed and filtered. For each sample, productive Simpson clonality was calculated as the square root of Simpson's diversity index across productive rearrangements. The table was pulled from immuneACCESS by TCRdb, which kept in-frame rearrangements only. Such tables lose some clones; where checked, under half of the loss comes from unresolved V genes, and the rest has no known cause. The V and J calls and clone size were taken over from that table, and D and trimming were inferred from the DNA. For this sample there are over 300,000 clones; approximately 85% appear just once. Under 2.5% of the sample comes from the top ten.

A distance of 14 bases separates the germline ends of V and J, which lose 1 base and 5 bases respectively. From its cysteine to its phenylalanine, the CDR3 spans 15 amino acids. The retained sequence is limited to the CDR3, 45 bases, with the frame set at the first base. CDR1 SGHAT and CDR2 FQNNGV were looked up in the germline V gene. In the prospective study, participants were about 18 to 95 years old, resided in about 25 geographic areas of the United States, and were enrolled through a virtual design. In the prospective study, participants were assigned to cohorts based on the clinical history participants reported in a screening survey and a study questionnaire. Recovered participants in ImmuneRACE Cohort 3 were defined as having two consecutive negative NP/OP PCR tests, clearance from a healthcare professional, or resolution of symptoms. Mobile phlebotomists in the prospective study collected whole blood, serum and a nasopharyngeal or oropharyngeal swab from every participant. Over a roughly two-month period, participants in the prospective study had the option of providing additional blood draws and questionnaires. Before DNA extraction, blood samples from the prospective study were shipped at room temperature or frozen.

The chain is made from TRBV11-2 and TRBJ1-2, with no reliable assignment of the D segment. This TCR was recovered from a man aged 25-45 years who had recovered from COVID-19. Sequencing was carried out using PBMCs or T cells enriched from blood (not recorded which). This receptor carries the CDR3 CASSLVPGIGYGYTF. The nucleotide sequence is TGTGCCAGCAGCTTAGTACCGGGAATCGGGTATGGCTACACCTTC.